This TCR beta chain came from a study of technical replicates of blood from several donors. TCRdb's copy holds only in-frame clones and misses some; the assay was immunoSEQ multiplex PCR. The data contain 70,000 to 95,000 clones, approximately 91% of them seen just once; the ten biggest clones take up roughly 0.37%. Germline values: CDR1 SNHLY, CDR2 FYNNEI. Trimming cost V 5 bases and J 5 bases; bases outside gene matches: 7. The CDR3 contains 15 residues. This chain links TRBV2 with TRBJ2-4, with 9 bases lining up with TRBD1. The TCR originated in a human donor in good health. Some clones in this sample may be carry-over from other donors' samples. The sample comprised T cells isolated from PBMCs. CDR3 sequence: CASSIDRGAENIQYF. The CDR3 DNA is TGTGCCAGCAGTATTGACAGGGGGGCGGAAAACATTCAGTACTTC.